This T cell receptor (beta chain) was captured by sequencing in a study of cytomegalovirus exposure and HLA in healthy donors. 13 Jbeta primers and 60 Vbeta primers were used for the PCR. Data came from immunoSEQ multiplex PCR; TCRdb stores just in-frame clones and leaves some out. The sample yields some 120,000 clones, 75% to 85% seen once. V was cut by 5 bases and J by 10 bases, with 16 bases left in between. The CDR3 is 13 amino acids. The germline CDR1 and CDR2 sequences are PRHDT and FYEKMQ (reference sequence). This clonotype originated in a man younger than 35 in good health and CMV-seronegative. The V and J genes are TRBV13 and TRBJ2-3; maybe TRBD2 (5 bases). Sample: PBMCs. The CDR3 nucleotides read TGTGCCAGCAGCCCCAGAACTAGTTCAGCGCAGTATTTT. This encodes CASSPRTSSAQYF.